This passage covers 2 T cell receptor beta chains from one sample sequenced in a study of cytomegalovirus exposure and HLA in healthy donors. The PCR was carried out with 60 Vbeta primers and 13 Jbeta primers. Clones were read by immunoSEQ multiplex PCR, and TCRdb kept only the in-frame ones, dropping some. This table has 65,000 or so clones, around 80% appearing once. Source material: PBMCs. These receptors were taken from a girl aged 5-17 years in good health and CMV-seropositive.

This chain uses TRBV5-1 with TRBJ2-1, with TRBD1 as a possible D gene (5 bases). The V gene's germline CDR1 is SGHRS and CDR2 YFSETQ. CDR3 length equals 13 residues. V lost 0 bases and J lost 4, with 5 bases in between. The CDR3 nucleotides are TGCGCCAGCAGCTTGGGACAGTACAATGAGCAGTTCTTC. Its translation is CASSLGQYNEQFF.

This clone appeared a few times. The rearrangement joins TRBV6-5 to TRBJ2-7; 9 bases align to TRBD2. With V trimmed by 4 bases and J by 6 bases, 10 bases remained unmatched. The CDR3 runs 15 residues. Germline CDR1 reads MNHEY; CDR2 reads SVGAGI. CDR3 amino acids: CASSSGTSQPSEQYF. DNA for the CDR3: TGTGCCAGCAGTTCCGGGACTAGCCAACCGAGCGAGCAGTACTTC.